Included here is one T cell receptor beta chain sequence, with context. Its target is unknown. Additional DNA sequences in this sample encode the identical CDR3. This specimen belongs to a study of shared clonotypes between healthy human individuals. Overall study findings and caveats: The sharing of 4.5% to 5% of naive CD4 clonotypes was seen across a handful of donors.

The germline gives CDR1 MDHEN, CDR2 SYDVKM. Trimming pared 8 bases from V and 3 bases from J, leaving 8 bases between. There are 12 residues in the CDR3. In the authors' workflow: ImmunoSEQ junction-only sequences lacked quality scores, so their filtering differed. Profiled with immunoSEQ multiplex PCR; TCRdb holds only in-frame clones, not every one. Clone size and V and J calls were adopted from that table, with D and trimming inferred from the DNA. The table records about 2.4 million clones, roughly 93% of them present only once. The rearrangement links TRBV28 to TRBJ2-1, with D possibly being TRBD1 or TRBD2 (5 bases each). This clonotype was sampled from a man aged 18-30 years in good health. Some clones in this sample may be carry-over from other donors' samples. The specimen was naive CD4+ T cells from PBMCs. Stated subset: CD45RA+ positively selected. The CDR3 bases are TGTGCCAGCCGGGGCAGCTACAATGAGCAGTTCTTC. Protein sequence: CASRGSYNEQFF. Drawing the rest from reference TRBV28 and TRBJ2-1, the complete variable domain is DVKVTQSSRYLVKRTGEKVFLECVQDMDHENMFWYRQDPGLGLRLIYFSYDVKMKEKGDIPEGYSVSREKKERFSLILESASTNQTSMYLCASRGSYNEQFFGPGTRLTVL.